The next 30 T cell receptor beta chains were all read from a single sample in a study of T cell responses to AZD1222 COVID-19 vaccine. The protocol was immunoSEQ multiplex PCR, while the TCRdb copy is restricted to in-frame clones and leaves out a portion. Among 140,000 to 150,000 clones listed, around 92% were seen once. The input for sequencing was peripheral blood, taken after recovery from COVID-19. The receptors stem from an adult who had recovered from COVID-19.

The rearrangement joins TRBV2 to TRBJ2-1, with 8 bases fitting TRBD1. The trim removed 8 bases at V and 2 bases at J, leaving 11 bases unmatched. Per germline, CDR1 SNHLY and CDR2 FYNNEI. This CDR3 has 16 residues. In DNA, the CDR3 is TGTGCCAGCTCCCCAGGGAGACAGGGGCCCTACAATGAGCAGTTCTTC. This sequence encodes CASSPGRQGPYNEQFF.

The chain uses TRBV7-9 and TRBJ2-7, with 14 nucleotides matching TRBD2. The ends lost 5 bases at V and 6 bases at J; junction bases unmatched: 21. The length of the CDR3 is 20 residues. Germline CDR1 SEHNR, CDR2 FQNEAQ (reference sequence). CDR3 protein: CASSTVIGLAGGSSPIEQYF. CDR3 nucleotides: TGTGCCAGCAGCACTGTGATTGGACTAGCGGGAGGAAGCTCCCCCATCGAGCAGTACTTC.

The chain links TRBV28 to TRBJ1-1, with 7 bases that match TRBD1. The CDR3 is 15 residues long. V gave up 7 bases and J gave up 3 bases; unmatched junction bases: 11. The germline V gene encodes CDR1 MDHEN and CDR2 SYDVKM. In DNA form, the CDR3 reads TGTGCCAGCATGGTTGTTGACAGGGCTGACACTGAAGCTTTCTTT. It is translated as CASMVVDRADTEAFF.

The rearrangement uses TRBV6-5 and TRBJ1-1; D might be TRBD1 (5 bases). Trimming removed 7 bases at V and 4 bases at J, with 13 bases between. CDR1 MNHEY and CDR2 SVGAGI come from the germline V gene. The CDR3 is 13 amino acids. The CDR3 coding sequence is TGTGCCAGCACAGTTGGGACCCCCACTGAAGCTTTCTTT. Amino acids: CASTVGTPTEAFF.

The chain recombines TRBV10-1 with TRBJ2-7; 13 bases are a match to TRBD2. V shed 6 bases and J 5 bases; nucleotides not matched to a gene: 10. CDR3 length equals 16 residues. Per germline, CDR1 WNHNN and CDR2 SYGVQD (reference sequence). Written as DNA, the CDR3 is TGCGCCAGCAGCCACGGAATCGGACTAGCGGGAGACGAGCAGTACTTC. It encodes CASSHGIGLAGDEQYF.

V and J are TRBV29-1 and TRBJ2-1; the D gene is possibly TRBD2 (5 bases). Deletions cut 8 bases from V and 8 bases from J, with 13 bases between. CDR1 is SQVTM, CDR2 ANQGSEA, per germline. The CDR3 totals 11 residues. CDR3 sequence reads: CSSLFGDEQFF. For the CDR3, the DNA is TGCAGCTCGTTGTTCGGGGATGAGCAGTTCTTC.

V is TRBV3-1 (or the pseudogene TRBV3-2) and J is TRBJ2-2; 10 nucleotides match TRBD2. This CDR3 has 17 residues. V lost 0 bases and J lost 5; bases outside the gene matches: 6. Germline values: CDR1 LGHDT, CDR2 YNNKEL (reference sequence). The CDR3 protein is CASSQDRTSGTTGELFF. As DNA, the CDR3 is TGTGCCAGCAGCCAAGATAGGACTAGCGGAACTACCGGGGAGCTGTTTTTT.

The sample holds a few counts of this clone. This chain links TRBV30 with TRBJ1-6; D possibly corresponds to TRBD1 (5 bases). CDR1 and CDR2 (germline): GTSNPN, SVGIG (reference sequence). Trimming shortened V by 5 bases and J by 8 bases, and 19 bases separated the two germline ends. CDR3 size: 15 residues. The CDR3 protein is CAWSRDSYRDSPLHF. As DNA, the CDR3 is TGTGCCTGGTCCCGGGACTCCTACAGAGATTCACCCCTCCACTTT. The entire variable domain, with the rest obtained from reference TRBV30 and TRBJ1-6, is as follows: SQTIHQWPATLVQPVGSPLSLECTVEGTSNPNLYWYRQAAGRGLQLLFYSVGIGQISSEVPQNLSASRPQDRQFILSSKKLLLSDSGFYLCAWSRDSYRDSPLHFGNGTRLTVT.

The chain joins TRBV28 to TRBJ1-5, with a tentative D call TRBD1 (6 bases). CDR1 and CDR2 from the germline V gene are MDHEN and SYDVKM. The CDR3 contains 16 residues. The V and J ends lost 8 bases and 0 bases respectively, with 17 bases between them. CDR3 region: CASSSRDIYSNQPQHF. In nucleotides, the CDR3 is TGTGCCAGCTCGTCCCGGGACATTTATAGCAATCAGCCCCAGCATTTT.

The chain couples TRBV20-1 to TRBJ2-3; D not resolved. With 7 bases removed from V and 6 bases from J, the gap between germline ends came to 11 bases. The CDR3 is 11 residues long. In germline, CDR1 is DFQATT, CDR2 SNEGSKA (reference sequence). CDR3 region: CSVEVRDTQYF. In DNA, the CDR3 is TGCAGTGTTGAAGTCAGGGATACGCAGTATTTT.

CDR3 nucleotides: TGTGCCTGGGGTAGGAGATCCGGGACAGCTGGAAACACCATATATTTT. As protein: CAWGRRSGTAGNTIYF. The chain employs TRBV30 and TRBJ1-3, with 7 bases matching TRBD1. V was pared by 5 bases and J by 2 bases, with 12 bases of the junction left unmatched. Germline assignment: CDR1 GTSNPN and CDR2 SVGIG (reference sequence). The CDR3 has 16 amino acids.

The chain uses TRBV7-9 and TRBJ1-5; TRBD1 matches at 7 bases. The junction had 5 bases not matched to a gene; V was cut back by 8 bases and J by 4 bases. The CDR3 is 13 amino acids. Per germline, CDR1 SEHNR and CDR2 FQNEAQ (reference sequence). The CDR3 coding sequence is TGTGCCAGCGGGAGACAGGGAAATCAGCCCCAGCATTTT. This encodes CASGRQGNQPQHF.

The rearrangement uses TRBV10-3 and TRBJ2-7, with 10 nucleotides matching TRBD1. The CDR3 runs 13 residues. Germline V lookup: CDR1 ENHRY, CDR2 SYGVKD. The CDR3 coding sequence is TGTGCGGTCGGACAGGGGGACTCCTACGAGCAGTACTTC. As protein: CAVGQGDSYEQYF.

The chain joins TRBV6-5 to TRBJ2-7; D gene ambiguous. Germline assignment: CDR1 MNHEY and CDR2 SVGAGI. The CDR3 runs 14 residues. The V and J ends lost 6 bases and 2 bases respectively, with 14 bases between them. The DNA for the CDR3 is TGTGCCAGCAGACCGGGCCTGGCCCCCTACGAGCAGTACTTC. Encoded protein: CASRPGLAPYEQYF.

This clone was recorded only once. The chain uses TRBV19 and TRBJ2-5, with TRBD1 as a possible D gene (5 bases). Germline CDR1 is LNHDA and CDR2 is SQIVND (reference sequence). CDR3 length: 14 residues. The germline V and J ends were trimmed by 6 bases and 5 bases, with 16 bases remaining between them. In DNA form, the CDR3 reads TGTGCCAGTAGCCCCGCAGGGTTGTGGGAGACCCAGTACTTC. It encodes CASSPAGLWETQYF.

The chain links TRBV28 to TRBJ1-2; D possibly corresponds to TRBD1 (6 bases). The V gene's germline CDR1 is MDHEN and CDR2 SYDVKM. This CDR3 has 14 residues. V lost 7 bases and J lost 6, with 18 bases in between. The CDR3 protein is CASNIQGPVDGYTF. The CDR3 DNA reads TGTGCCAGCAACATACAGGGCCCTGTTGATGGCTACACCTTC.

The rearrangement uses TRBV30 and TRBJ2-1; D uncertain. V gave up 3 bases and J gave up 4 bases, with 4 bases separating them. There are 11 residues in the CDR3. The germline gives CDR1 GTSNPN, CDR2 SVGIG (reference sequence). CDR3 protein: CAWRLYNEQFF. Written as DNA, the CDR3 is TGTGCCTGGAGGCTGTACAATGAGCAGTTCTTC.

The count of this clone is one. The rearrangement links TRBV19 to TRBJ2-5, with 9 positions matching TRBD2. J gave up 5 bases and V 10 bases, and 8 bases lay outside the gene matches. Germline lookup yields CDR1 LNHDA and CDR2 SQIVND (reference sequence). This CDR3 is built from 13 residues. The CDR3 DNA follows: TGTGCCACCGGGATAGCGGGAGTTGAGACCCAGTACTTC. Protein: CATGIAGVETQYF.

This clone appeared a single time. The J gene is TRBJ2-1, the V gene TRBV5-1, with a weak D call TRBD2 (6 bases). The CDR3 spans 14 residues. Trimming left V 1 base short and J 8 bases short, with 13 bases between. Germline CDR1 and CDR2: SGHRS and YFSETQ. Here the CDR3 reads CASSLNGGTDEQFF. The CDR3 DNA follows: TGCGCCAGCAGCTTGAACGGGGGAACGGATGAGCAGTTCTTC.

The chain uses TRBV3-1 (or the pseudogene TRBV3-2) and TRBJ2-7; TRBD1 aligns across 7 bases. After removal of 1 base from V and 2 bases from J, the junction contained 5 bases not matched to a gene. CDR1 and CDR2 (germline): LGHDT, YNNKEL (reference sequence). The CDR3 loop spans 15 amino acids. The DNA for the CDR3 is TGTGCCAGCAGCCAAGCCGGGACAGCACCCTACGAGCAGTACTTC. Translating it yields CASSQAGTAPYEQYF.

This chain links TRBV6-5 with TRBJ1-1; D might be TRBD1 (6 bases). The CDR3 covers 15 residues. Per germline, CDR1 MNHEY and CDR2 SVGAGI. V lost 5 bases and J 0 bases, leaving 13 bases between the germline ends. CDR3 sequence (DNA): TGTGCCAGCAGTAAAAAGGGACAAATGAACACTGAAGCTTTCTTT. Translating it yields CASSKKGQMNTEAFF.

The rearrangement links TRBV20-1 to TRBJ1-2; D not resolved. The germline V gene encodes CDR1 DFQATT and CDR2 SNEGSKA (reference sequence). Trimming removed 5 bases at V and 8 bases at J, with 12 bases between. This CDR3 contains 11 residues. This chain's CDR3 is CSAPVLMGYTF. Written as DNA, the CDR3 is TGCAGTGCTCCGGTCTTGATGGGCTACACCTTC.

The V and J genes are TRBV4-1 and TRBJ2-5, with a tentative D call TRBD1 (6 bases). Germline values: CDR1 MGHRA, CDR2 YSYEKL. V was clipped by 0 bases and J by 1 base, with 12 bases between them. This CDR3 is built from 16 residues. The CDR3 bases are TGCGCCAGCAGCCAAGAGGGCCCACAGGGCCAAGAGACCCAGTACTTC. Translation: CASSQEGPQGQETQYF.

V is TRBV7-8 and J is TRBJ2-2, with 13 bases aligning to TRBD2. The CDR3 has 22 residues. J gave up 6 bases and V 5 bases, and 24 bases lay outside the gene matches. Germline-derived CDR1 and CDR2 are SGHVS and FQNEAQ. CDR3 sequence: CASSRDRLAGGPVNPNAGELFF. CDR3 DNA: TGTGCCAGCAGCCGAGACCGACTAGCGGGAGGCCCGGTTAACCCCAACGCCGGGGAGCTGTTTTTT.

The chain has TRBV4-1 and TRBJ2-1, with 14 bases aligning to TRBD2. Losses at the gene ends were 2 bases for V and 7 bases for J; bases not matched to a gene: 13. The CDR3 has 19 residues. Germline V gives CDR1 MGHRA, CDR2 YSYEKL. CDR3 in DNA: TGCGCCAGCAGCCAAAGAGGATCGGGACTAGCGGGAGTTCGGAATGAGCAGTTCTTC. Encoded protein: CASSQRGSGLAGVRNEQFF.

V usage is TRBV4-2 and J usage is TRBJ1-3; no clear D. V lost 0 bases and J 2 bases, leaving 8 bases between the germline ends. The CDR3 consists of 15 residues. Germline V gives CDR1 LGHNA, CDR2 YNFKEQ. As DNA, the CDR3 is TGTGCCAGCAGCCAAGAATCCGGGGCTGGAAACACCATATATTTT. Its protein is CASSQESGAGNTIYF.

The chain is built from TRBV2 and TRBJ2-3; 8 positions match TRBD2. Per the germline V gene, CDR1 is SNHLY and CDR2 is FYNNEI. This CDR3 region has 16 residues. After removal of 3 bases from V and 1 base from J, the junction contained 6 bases not matched to a gene. The CDR3 sequence is CASSDLGLAGTDTQYF. CDR3 nucleotides: TGTGCCAGCAGTGATCTTGGACTAGCCGGCACAGATACGCAGTATTTT.

In this sample, this clone turned up once. The genes are TRBV6-5 and TRBJ1-2; TRBD1 matches at 7 bases. Germline loops: CDR1 MNHEY, CDR2 SVGAGI. The V gene end was trimmed by 6 bases and the J gene end by 7 bases; junction bases not matched to a gene: 5. The CDR3 spans 12 residues. Written as DNA, the CDR3 is TGTGCCAGCAGGAGAACAGGGGCTGGCTACACCTTC. It codes for CASRRTGAGYTF.

This sequence joins TRBV14 and TRBJ2-7, with D perhaps matching TRBD1 (6 bases). CDR3 length: 15 amino acids. CDR1 and CDR2 from the germline V gene are SGHDN and FVKESK. V lost 3 bases, J lost 1 base, and 13 bases lay in between. The CDR3 nucleotides read TGTGCCAGCAGCCATTCTAAAGGGACATCCTACGAGCAGTACTTC. It codes for CASSHSKGTSYEQYF.

This chain uses TRBV19 with TRBJ2-5; D might be TRBD1 or TRBD2, each matching 5 bases. V lost 5 bases and J lost 5, with 18 bases in between. Germline loops: CDR1 LNHDA, CDR2 SQIVND (reference sequence). The CDR3 has 15 residues. The CDR3 reads CASSSSGPWGETQYF. The CDR3 DNA reads TGTGCCAGTAGTTCCTCAGGGCCTTGGGGGGAGACCCAGTACTTC. The full variable domain, with the rest looked up from reference TRBV19 and TRBJ2-5, is DGGITQSPKYLFRKEGQNVTLSCEQNLNHDAMYWYRQDPGQGLRLIYYSQIVNDFQKGDIAEGYSVSREKKESFPLTVTSAQKNPTAFYLCASSSSGPWGETQYFGPGTRLLVL.